This entry describes one TCR beta chain. In the original analysis: By means of reference gene primer amplification, nucleated cell counts were estimated. The table came from immunoSEQ multiplex PCR; TCRdb's copy has only in-frame clones and leaves some out. V and J calls and clone size follow that table, whereas D and trimming were derived from the DNA. The data show some 59,000 clones, around 83% seen once. In germline, CDR1 is MGHRA, CDR2 YSYEKL. The CDR3 is made up of 18 amino acids. After removal of 6 bases from V and 0 bases from J, the junction contained 11 bases not matched to a gene. The sample originates from a study of blood T cell repertoires in COVID-19. Study-wide background: The United States, Italy and Spain supplied acute and convalescent COVID-19 samples. In each case, the material was cDNA or gDNA derived from T cells, B-cell-depleted T cells, or PBMCs.

Seattle patients were enrolled during active infection and followed longitudinally. Sequencing input: peripheral blood. The sequence came from a young man with COVID-19, enrolled during active disease. The V and J genes are TRBV4-1 and TRBJ2-2, with 9 bases aligning to TRBD1. The CDR3 sequence is CASSEGQGHITNTGELFF. CDR3 bases: TGCGCCAGCAGTGAAGGACAGGGGCATATTACGAACACCGGGGAGCTGTTTTTT.